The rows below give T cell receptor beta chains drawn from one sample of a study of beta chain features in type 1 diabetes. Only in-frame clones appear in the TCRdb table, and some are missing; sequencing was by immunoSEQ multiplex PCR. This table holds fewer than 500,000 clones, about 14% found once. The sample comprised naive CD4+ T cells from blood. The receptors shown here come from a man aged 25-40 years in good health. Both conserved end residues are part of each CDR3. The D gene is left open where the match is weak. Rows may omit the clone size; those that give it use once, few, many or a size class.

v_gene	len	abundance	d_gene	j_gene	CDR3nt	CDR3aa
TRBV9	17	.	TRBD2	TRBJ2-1	TGTGCCAGCAGCCCCCGGCTAGCGGTAAGCTCCTACAATGAGCAGTTCTTC	CASSPRLAVSSYNEQFF
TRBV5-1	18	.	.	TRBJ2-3	TGCGCCAGCAGCTTGACAGGGACAATTTGGTTGAGCACAGATACGCAGTATTTT	CASSLTGTIWLSTDTQYF
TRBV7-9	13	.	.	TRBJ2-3	TGTGCCAGCAGCGCCGCAGGCATTGGTACGCAGTATTTT	CASSAAGIGTQYF
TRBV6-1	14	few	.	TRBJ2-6	TGTGCCAGCAGTCCAGGGAATAGGGCCAACGTCCTGACTTTC	CASSPGNRANVLTF
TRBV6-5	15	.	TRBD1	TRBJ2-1	TGTGCCAGCAGTTTAACAGGGGCACCGAGCAATGAGCAGTTCTTC	CASSLTGAPSNEQFF
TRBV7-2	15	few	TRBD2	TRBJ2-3	TGTGCCAGCAGCTTAGCGGGACTAGCCACAGATACGCAGTATTTT	CASSLAGLATDTQYF
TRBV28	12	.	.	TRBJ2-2	TGTGCCAGCAGACTTAACGCCGGGGAGCTGTTTTTT	CASRLNAGELFF
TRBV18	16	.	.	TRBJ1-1	TGTGCCAGCTCACCACGGACAGTTTCAGGTAACACTGAAGCTTTCTTT	CASSPRTVSGNTEAFF
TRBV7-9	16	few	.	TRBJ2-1	TGTGCCAGCAGTGGGGTTTCAGGAAGCTCCTACAATGAGCAGTTCTTC	CASSGVSGSSYNEQFF
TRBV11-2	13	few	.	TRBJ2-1	TGTGCCAGCAGCCCGCTAGGGCAGCGTGGGCAGTTCTTC	CASSPLGQRGQFF
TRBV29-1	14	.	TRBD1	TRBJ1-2	TGCAGCGTTGAACCACCGGGACAGCCCTATGGCTACACCTTC	CSVEPPGQPYGYTF
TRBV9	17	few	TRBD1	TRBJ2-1	TGTGCCAGCAGCGCCCGCGGGTGGGGACAGGGGGCGCCTGAGCAGTTCTTC	CASSARGWGQGAPEQFF
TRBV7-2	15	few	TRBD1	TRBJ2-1	TGTGCCAGCAGCTTAGACAGGGGGGAGTACAATGAGCAGTTCTTC	CASSLDRGEYNEQFF
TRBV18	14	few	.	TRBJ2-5	TGTGCCAGCTCACCAGGGGCCGAACACAGGACCCAGTACTTC	CASSPGAEHRTQYF
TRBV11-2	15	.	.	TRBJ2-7	TGTGCCAGCAGAAGTCTCCGGGACATAAACTACGAGCAGTACTTC	CASRSLRDINYEQYF
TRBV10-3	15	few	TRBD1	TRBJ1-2	TGTGCCATCAGGGACAGGACAGGGGACATCTATGGCTACACCTTC	CAIRDRTGDIYGYTF
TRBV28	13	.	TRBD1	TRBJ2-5	TGTGCCAGCAGAGCAACAGGGGGCGAGACCCAGTACTTC	CASRATGGETQYF
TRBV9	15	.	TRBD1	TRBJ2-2	TGTGCCAGCAGCGTCGGGACAGCGAACACCGGGGAGCTGTTTTTT	CASSVGTANTGELFF
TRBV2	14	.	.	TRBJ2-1	TGTGCCAGCAGTGATTGGACGCCCTACAATGAGCAGTTCTTC	CASSDWTPYNEQFF
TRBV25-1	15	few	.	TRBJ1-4	TGTGCCAGCAGCCAGAAAAACGAGGGAGGGGGGAAACTGTTTTTT	CASSQKNEGGGKLFF
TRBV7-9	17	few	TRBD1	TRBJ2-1	TGTGCCAGCAGCTTCAGGGGGCAGGGCGCCTCCTACAATGAGCAGTTCTTC	CASSFRGQGASYNEQFF
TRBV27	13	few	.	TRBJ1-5	TGTGCCAGCAGTTATCAGGGTCGTCAGCCCCAGCATTTT	CASSYQGRQPQHF
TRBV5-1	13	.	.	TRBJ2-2	TGCGCCAGCAGCTTGGAGGGGACCGGGGAGCTGTTTTTT	CASSLEGTGELFF
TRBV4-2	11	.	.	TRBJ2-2	TGTGCCAGCAGCCACGACGGGGAGCTGTTTTTT	CASSHDGELFF
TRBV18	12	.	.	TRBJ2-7	TGTGCCAGCTCACCTGGAGAGAACGAGCAGTACTTC	CASSPGENEQYF
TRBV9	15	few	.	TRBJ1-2	TGTGCCAGCAGCGTAGTCACCAGTCTGATGTATGGCTACACCTTC	CASSVVTSLMYGYTF
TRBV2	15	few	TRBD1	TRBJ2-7	TGTGCCAGCAGACCCCCGACAGGGAAGGCCCACGAGCAGTACTTC	CASRPPTGKAHEQYF
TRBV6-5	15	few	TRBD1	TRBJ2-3	TGTGCCAGCAGCCGACAGGCGACAGGGGGAGATACGCAGTATTTT	CASSRQATGGDTQYF
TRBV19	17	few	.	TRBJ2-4	TGTGCCAGTAGTATAGATGAATTCCACGGGGGCAAAAACATTCAGTACTTC	CASSIDEFHGGKNIQYF
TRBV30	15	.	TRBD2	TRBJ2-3	TGTGCCTGGAGTCGACTAGCGGGAGTCGCAGATACGCAGTATTTT	CAWSRLAGVADTQYF
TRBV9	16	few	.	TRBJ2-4	TGTGCCAGCAGCGTCTTTCCGGGAACAGCCAAAAACATTCAGTACTTC	CASSVFPGTAKNIQYF
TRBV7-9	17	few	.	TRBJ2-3	TGTGCCAGCAGCTTAGCCGGTCAGACCCGTCAAGTAGATACGCAGTATTTT	CASSLAGQTRQVDTQYF
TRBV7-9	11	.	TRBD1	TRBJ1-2	TGTGCCAGCAGCAATGGGGACAGGCCCACCTTC	CASSNGDRPTF
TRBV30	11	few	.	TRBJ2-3	TGTGCCTGGAGTACCAAGGAAGCGCAGTATTTT	CAWSTKEAQYF